Shown below are 27 T cell receptor beta chains from a single sample sequenced in a study of CD8 T cells in ankylosing spondylitis (dated by TCRdb to between 2016 and 2019). Libraries were built with 5' RACE. The sequencer listed for this sample is Illumina HiSeq 2500. In TCRdb, the public reads were trimmed at Q25 with fastp and aligned with MiXCR, with productive beta chains retained. Every distinct CDR3 protein forms one entry, paired with its most common genes and DNA. The sample table shows 7,000 to 8,500 distinct CDR3 sequences, and more than 8% are seen once. The ten largest account for 23% of the sample. Sequenced material: blood, either unsorted or a sorted T cell fraction (not recorded which). The receptors come from a male donor with ankylosing spondylitis or in good health (not recorded which).

This clonotype occurred many times. The J gene is TRBJ1-1, the V gene TRBV9, with D perhaps matching TRBD1 (5 bases). V lost 4 bases to trimming and J lost 0 bases, with 16 bases between them. From germline, CDR1 is SGDLS and CDR2 YYNGEE. The CDR3 covers 16 residues. The CDR3 here is CASSNKPTDMNTEAFF. For the CDR3, the DNA is TGTGCCAGCAGCAACAAGCCGACAGATATGAACACTGAAGCTTTCTTT.

The chain links TRBV9 to TRBJ2-3; possibly TRBD1 for D (5 bases). V dropped 0 bases and J dropped 3 bases, with 14 bases sitting between them. CDR1 SGDLS and CDR2 YYNGEE come from the germline V gene. The CDR3 loop spans 16 amino acids. The CDR3 reads CASSVGGQGMTDTQYF. Here the CDR3 DNA reads TGTGCCAGCAGCGTAGGGGGCCAAGGTATGACAGATACGCAGTATTTT.

The chain has TRBV9 and TRBJ2-1, with D tentatively TRBD1 (5 bases). In germline, CDR1 is SGDLS, CDR2 YYNGEE. CDR3 length equals 14 residues. V lost 3 bases and J lost 9, with 16 bases in between. The CDR3 spells CASSGPLGVPEQFF. Here the CDR3 DNA reads TGTGCCAGCAGCGGCCCCCTAGGGGTACCTGAGCAGTTCTTC.

The J gene is TRBJ2-5, the V gene TRBV9; 7 positions agree with TRBD1. Trimming at V came to 3 bases and at J to 3 bases, leaving 5 bases not matched to a gene. This CDR3 has 14 amino acids. Germline lookup yields CDR1 SGDLS and CDR2 YYNGEE. This CDR3 reads CASSARDREETQYF. For the CDR3, the DNA is TGTGCCAGCAGCGCCCGAGACAGGGAAGAGACCCAGTACTTC.

By share, this clonotype ranks as medium-sized (0.01 to 0.1%). The rearrangement uses TRBV9 and TRBJ1-3; no reliable D call. The CDR3 length is 14 residues. Looked up from germline, CDR1 is SGDLS and CDR2 is YYNGEE. The V gene lost 3 bases and the J gene lost 4 bases, with 11 bases spanning the gap. CDR3 residues: CASSEPGDGNTIYF. The CDR3 bases are TGTGCCAGCAGCGAGCCGGGAGACGGAAACACCATATATTTT.

This clonotype occurred many times. The rearrangement uses TRBV9 and TRBJ1-4; D ambiguous. Germline V gene lookup returns CDR1 SGDLS and CDR2 YYNGEE. This CDR3 is built from 15 residues. The germline V and J ends were trimmed by 2 bases and 5 bases, with 13 bases remaining between them. DNA for the CDR3: TGTGCCAGCAGCGTGATGGGCAGTGCGAATGAAAAACTGTTTTTT. Its protein is CASSVMGSANEKLFF. The full variable domain, with the rest looked up from reference TRBV9 and TRBJ1-4, is DSGVTQTPKHLITATGQRVTLRCSPRSGDLSVYWYQQSLDQGLQFLIQYYNGEERAKGNILERFSAQQFPDLHSELNLSSLELGDSALYFCASSVMGSANEKLFFGSGTQLSVL.

Relative to its sample, this clonotype is medium-sized (0.01 to 0.1%). The chain is built from TRBV9 and TRBJ2-3; no clear D. The CDR3 runs to 13 residues. CDR1 and CDR2 from the germline V gene are SGDLS and YYNGEE. Trimming took off 0 bases at V and 4 bases at J, with 6 bases between the two ends. The CDR3 reads CASSVEAADTQYF. DNA for the CDR3: TGTGCCAGCAGCGTAGAGGCAGCAGATACGCAGTATTTT.

This clonotype showed up many times. The chain uses TRBV9 and TRBJ2-5; D perhaps matches TRBD1 (6 bases). Per the germline V gene, CDR1 is SGDLS and CDR2 is YYNGEE. V was clipped by 3 bases and J by 2 bases, with 11 bases between them. The CDR3 is 14 amino acids. CDR3 nucleotides: TGTGCCAGCAGCGCTGGACAGAGTCAAGAGACCCAGTACTTC. It is translated as CASSAGQSQETQYF.

This clonotype is medium-sized. The chain employs TRBV9 and TRBJ1-5, with 7 bases fitting TRBD1. The CDR3 contains 13 residues. Germline V CDR1 and CDR2: SGDLS, YYNGEE. V lost 3 bases to trimming and J lost 7 bases; unmatched junction nucleotides: 4. The DNA for the CDR3 is TGTGCCAGCAGCGCAACAGGGGCCCAGCCCCAGCATTTT. The encoded protein is CASSATGAQPQHF.

Only a few counts were recorded for this clonotype. The chain combines TRBV9 with TRBJ1-2; 9 nucleotides align to TRBD1. With 3 bases clipped from V and 9 bases from J, the junction kept 6 bases outside the gene matches. Per the germline V gene, CDR1 is SGDLS and CDR2 is YYNGEE. The CDR3 extends over 13 amino acids. Here the CDR3 reads CASSAGTGLSYTF. DNA of the CDR3: TGTGCCAGCAGCGCCGGGACAGGGCTAAGCTACACCTTC.

This clonotype has a count of ten or more. The rearrangement joins TRBV9 to TRBJ2-3; D not resolved. The CDR3 is made up of 13 amino acids. Germline CDR1 SGDLS, CDR2 YYNGEE. The V and J ends lost 1 base and 5 bases respectively, with 8 bases between them. CDR3 sequence: CASSVLLRDTQYF. CDR3 sequence (DNA): TGTGCCAGCAGCGTACTACTACGAGATACGCAGTATTTT.

This clonotype was recorded many times. The chain couples TRBV9 to TRBJ2-5, with 12 bases aligning to TRBD2. Germline V gene lookup returns CDR1 SGDLS and CDR2 YYNGEE. Germline trimming cut 4 bases from V and 1 base from J; bases unmatched to any gene: 11. The CDR3 sequence is 18 residues long. CDR3 amino acids: CASSTGLAGLAAQETQYF. The DNA of the CDR3 is TGTGCCAGCAGCACAGGACTAGCGGGACTCGCCGCCCAAGAGACCCAGTACTTC.

The rearrangement uses TRBV9 and TRBJ2-3, with D unresolved. CDR1 SGDLS and CDR2 YYNGEE come from the germline V gene. The ends were cut back, 3 bases at V and 2 bases at J, with 4 bases in the middle. CDR3 length: 12 amino acids. As DNA, the CDR3 is TGTGCCAGCAGCGCATTCACAGATACGCAGTATTTT. Translation gives CASSAFTDTQYF.

This clonotype was seen ten or more times. The chain links TRBV9 to TRBJ2-3, with D possibly matching TRBD1 (6 bases). Germline V CDR1 and CDR2: SGDLS, YYNGEE. The V gene lost 3 bases and the J gene lost 3 bases, with 11 bases spanning the gap. The CDR3 runs 14 residues. The CDR3 region has the DNA TGTGCCAGCAGCGCTGGGGGCAGGACAGATACGCAGTATTTT. This encodes CASSAGGRTDTQYF.

This clonotype has a handful of counts. V and J are TRBV9 and TRBJ2-1, with TRBD1 matching 7 bases. Germline V gives CDR1 SGDLS, CDR2 YYNGEE. Trimming cost V 0 bases and J 1 base; bases outside gene matches: 4. This CDR3 contains 16 residues. CDR3 in amino acids: CASSVAGTVSYNEQFF. The CDR3 bases are TGTGCCAGCAGCGTAGCCGGGACAGTTTCCTACAATGAGCAGTTCTTC.

This clonotype was observed a few times. The chain recombines TRBV20-1 with TRBJ2-5; 8 nucleotides agree with TRBD1. V shed 4 bases and J 4 bases; nucleotides not matched to a gene: 11. The CDR3 loop spans 15 amino acids. Germline V gene lookup returns CDR1 DFQATT and CDR2 SNEGSKA (reference sequence). CDR3 in amino acids: CSATEGGQAGETQYF. CDR3 coding DNA: TGCAGTGCTACAGAGGGGGGACAGGCAGGAGAGACCCAGTACTTC.

This clonotype was counted between two and nine times. CDR3 in amino acids: CASAQGALDEKLFF. In nucleotides, the CDR3 is TGTGCCAGCGCTCAGGGGGCGTTGGATGAAAAACTGTTTTTT. V and J are TRBV9 and TRBJ1-4; 8 bases align to TRBD1. CDR1 is SGDLS, CDR2 YYNGEE, per germline. The CDR3 is made up of 14 amino acids. Trimming cost V 7 bases and J 6 bases; bases outside gene matches: 8.

The chain uses TRBV9 and TRBJ2-2, with 10 bases matching TRBD1. Losses at the gene ends were 5 bases for V and 6 bases for J; bases not matched to a gene: 7. The CDR3 is 15 amino acids. Germline V gene data show CDR1 as SGDLS and CDR2 as YYNGEE. For the CDR3, the DNA is TGTGCCAGCAGTCCCGGGACAGGGGTTTCCGGGGAGCTGTTTTTT. Protein sequence: CASSPGTGVSGELFF.

This rearrangement joins TRBV9 to TRBJ1-2, with D possibly matching TRBD1 (6 bases). The length of the CDR3 is 14 residues. CDR1 and CDR2 (germline): SGDLS, YYNGEE. V shed 0 bases and J shed 3 bases, with 9 bases lying between them. The chain's CDR3 is CASSVVEGDYGYTF. DNA for the CDR3: TGTGCCAGCAGCGTAGTCGAGGGGGACTATGGCTACACCTTC.

Details on this clonotype: This may be a read error: a much more frequent sequence differs by one nucleotide. The chain combines TRBV9 with TRBJ2-1; 8 positions match TRBD1. Germline V CDR1 and CDR2: SGDLS, YYNGEE. With 4 bases clipped from V and 8 bases from J, the junction kept 8 bases outside the gene matches. The CDR3 extends over 14 amino acids. CDR3 sequence: CASSTGGSSDEQFF. CDR3 DNA sequence: TGTGCCAGCAGCACAGGGGGGAGCAGCGATGAGCAGTTCTTC. The complete variable domain, with remaining parts taken from reference TRBV9 and TRBJ2-1, reads DSGVTQTPKHLITATGQRVTLRCSPRSGDLSVYWYQQSLDQGLQFLIQYYNGEERAKGNILERFSAQQFPDLHSELNLSSLELGDSALYFCASSTGGSSDEQFFGPGTRLTVL.

The V gene is TRBV9, the J gene TRBJ2-3; D could derive from TRBD1 or TRBD2 (5 bases each). V dropped 3 bases and J dropped 3 bases, with 17 bases sitting between them. Germline lookup yields CDR1 SGDLS and CDR2 YYNGEE. There are 16 residues in the CDR3. The CDR3 protein is CASSGGAGGRTDTQYF. CDR3 nucleotide sequence: TGTGCCAGCAGCGGGGGCGCGGGTGGACGTACAGATACGCAGTATTTT.

This clonotype has ten or more counts. The chain uses TRBV9 and TRBJ1-4; 8 bases are a match to TRBD1. Germline V CDR1 and CDR2: SGDLS, YYNGEE. The V and J ends lost 4 bases and 7 bases, in that order; junction bases with no gene match: 15. The CDR3 loop spans 17 amino acids. The CDR3 protein is CASSPSGGAYGGEKLFF. CDR3 DNA: TGTGCCAGCAGCCCCTCAGGGGGCGCCTATGGGGGTGAAAAACTGTTTTTT.

By share of the sample, this clonotype is medium-sized. The CDR3 sequence: CASGTGTYNEQFF. CDR3 DNA sequence: TGTGCCAGCGGGACAGGAACCTACAATGAGCAGTTCTTC. The chain employs TRBV9 and TRBJ2-1, with 8 bases identical to TRBD1. The CDR3 is made up of 13 amino acids. The germline V gene has CDR1 SGDLS and CDR2 YYNGEE. V shed 7 bases, J shed 2 bases, and the junction held 2 bases outside the gene matches.

V usage is TRBV9 and J usage is TRBJ2-5; D is uncertain. Germline V gene sequence: CDR1 SGDLS, CDR2 YYNGEE. The V end was cut by 5 bases, the J end by 4 bases, with 6 bases between. The CDR3 totals 11 residues. CDR3: CASSDRETQYF. The CDR3 DNA reads TGTGCCAGCAGTGACCGAGAGACCCAGTACTTC. Using reference TRBV9 and TRBJ2-5 for the parts outside the CDR3, the full variable domain is DSGVTQTPKHLITATGQRVTLRCSPRSGDLSVYWYQQSLDQGLQFLIQYYNGEERAKGNILERFSAQQFPDLHSELNLSSLELGDSALYFCASSDRETQYFGPGTRLLVL.

This clonotype is medium-sized in the sample. The V and J genes are TRBV9 and TRBJ1-6; tentative D call: TRBD1 (5 bases). Germline CDR1 is SGDLS and CDR2 is YYNGEE. This CDR3 has 14 amino acids. With 1 base removed from V and 9 bases from J, the gap between germline ends came to 11 bases. CDR3 region: CASSVQGTSSPLHF. CDR3 nucleotide sequence: TGTGCCAGCAGCGTACAGGGAACGAGTTCACCCCTCCACTTT.

J is TRBJ2-2 and V is TRBV9; the D is unclear. This CDR3 has 17 residues. Germline V gives CDR1 SGDLS, CDR2 YYNGEE. Trimming removed 0 bases at V and 2 bases at J, with 14 bases between. CDR3 in DNA: TGTGCCAGCAGCGTAGCGTTCCGGATCCCCAACACCGGGGAGCTGTTTTTT. This encodes CASSVAFRIPNTGELFF.

There are many counts of this clonotype. V gene TRBV9 combines with J gene TRBJ1-2, with D unresolved. Germline CDR1 SGDLS, CDR2 YYNGEE. This CDR3 is 16 amino acids long. V dropped 0 bases and J dropped 1 base, with 13 bases sitting between them. This CDR3 is CASSVAPGEDNYGYTF. The CDR3 bases are TGTGCCAGCAGCGTAGCCCCTGGTGAGGATAACTATGGCTACACCTTC.